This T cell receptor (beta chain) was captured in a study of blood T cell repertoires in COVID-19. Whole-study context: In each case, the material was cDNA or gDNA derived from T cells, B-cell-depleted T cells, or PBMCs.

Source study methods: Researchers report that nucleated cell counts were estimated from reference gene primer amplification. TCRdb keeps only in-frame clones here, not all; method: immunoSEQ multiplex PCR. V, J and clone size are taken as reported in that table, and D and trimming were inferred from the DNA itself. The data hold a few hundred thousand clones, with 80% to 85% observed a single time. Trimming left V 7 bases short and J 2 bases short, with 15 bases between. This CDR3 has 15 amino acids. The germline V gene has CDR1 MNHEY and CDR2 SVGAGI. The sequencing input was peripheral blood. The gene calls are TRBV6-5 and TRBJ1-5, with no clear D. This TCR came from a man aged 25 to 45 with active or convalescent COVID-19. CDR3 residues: CASKEVSWGNQPQHF. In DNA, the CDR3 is TGTGCCAGCAAGGAGGTCTCCTGGGGCAATCAGCCCCAGCATTTT.